Each of the 27 T cell receptor beta chains below was sequenced from the same sample in a study of T cell changes during pregnancy in multiple sclerosis. Sequencing was performed with immunoSEQ multiplex PCR; in TCRdb, only in-frame clones are kept and a portion is missing. The data contain about 43,000 clones, around 90% of them singletons. The sample here was peripheral blood, taken in the first trimester of pregnancy. All receptors derive from a female donor in good health, enrolled as a control in a pregnancy study.

This clone was counted a single time. This chain links TRBV5-1 with TRBJ2-7; a possible D gene is TRBD2 (5 bases). Germline V lookup: CDR1 SGHRS, CDR2 YFSETQ. V shed 3 bases and J shed 3 bases, with 13 bases lying between them. The CDR3 spans 14 residues. The CDR3 DNA follows: TGCGCCAGCAGCTGGGTGGTAGCGAGCTACGAGCAGTACTTC. This translates into CASSWVVASYEQYF.

The chain employs TRBV5-4 and TRBJ2-3, with D possibly matching TRBD1 (6 bases). CDR1 is SGHNT, CDR2 YYREEE, per germline (reference sequence). This CDR3 region has 13 residues. The germline V and J ends were trimmed by 0 bases and 5 bases, with 7 bases remaining between them. This CDR3 reads CASSLARGDTQYF. CDR3 DNA sequence: TGTGCCAGCAGCTTGGCCAGGGGAGATACGCAGTATTTT.

J is TRBJ1-1 and V is TRBV9; D not certain. The CDR3 spans 11 residues. Germline assignment: CDR1 SGDLS and CDR2 YYNGEE. Trimming cost V 4 bases and J 8 bases, with 9 bases left between them. The CDR3 region is CASSPTTEAFF. CDR3 coding DNA: TGTGCCAGCAGCCCTACCACCGAAGCTTTCTTT. The whole variable domain, remainder taken from reference TRBV9 and TRBJ1-1, is DSGVTQTPKHLITATGQRVTLRCSPRSGDLSVYWYQQSLDQGLQFLIQYYNGEERAKGNILERFSAQQFPDLHSELNLSSLELGDSALYFCASSPTTEAFFGQGTRLTVV.

The chain joins TRBV5-4 to TRBJ1-2; 10 nucleotides line up with TRBD1. Germline-derived CDR1 and CDR2 are SGHNT and YYREEE (reference sequence). The CDR3 runs 17 residues. V lost 2 bases to trimming and J lost 6 bases; unmatched junction nucleotides: 13. CDR3 protein: CASSFFHRDRGTDGYTF. In DNA, the CDR3 is TGTGCCAGCAGCTTTTTTCACAGGGACAGGGGAACGGATGGCTACACCTTC.

The V gene is TRBV4-3, the J gene TRBJ1-1; the D gene is possibly TRBD1 (5 bases). V was pared by 0 bases and J by 4 bases, with 12 bases between. The germline CDR1 and CDR2 sequences are LGHNA and YSLEER. This CDR3 region has 15 residues. CDR3 bases: TGCGCCAGCAGCCAAGATAATCGGGGGAGCACTGAAGCTTTCTTT. Its translation is CASSQDNRGSTEAFF.

CDR3 bases: TGTGCCAGCAGCTTAAGATCGGGACAGGGGGCCACCGGGGAGCTGTTTTTT. Encoded protein: CASSLRSGQGATGELFF. V and J are TRBV11-2 and TRBJ2-2; 12 positions agree with TRBD1. This CDR3 spans 17 amino acids. Germline values: CDR1 SGHAT, CDR2 FQNNGV. J was trimmed by 4 bases and V by 2 bases; bases with no gene match: 5.

This clone showed up just a few times. The rearrangement joins TRBV7-9 to TRBJ1-5; 10 bases are a match to TRBD1. CDR3 length: 16 amino acids. The V segment lost 4 bases and the J segment 0 bases; nucleotides outside the gene matches: 3. CDR1 is SEHNR, CDR2 FQNEAQ, per germline (reference sequence). This CDR3 is CASSSGQGNSNQPQHF. The CDR3 DNA follows: TGTGCCAGCAGCTCGGGACAGGGGAATAGCAATCAGCCCCAGCATTTT. Using reference TRBV7-9 and TRBJ1-5 for the parts outside the CDR3, the full variable domain is DTGVSQNPRHKITKRGQNVTFRCDPISEHNRLYWYRQTLGQGPEFLTYFQNEAQLEKSRLLSDRFSAERPKGSFSTLEIQRTEQGDSAMYLCASSSGQGNSNQPQHFGDGTRLSIL.

The V and J genes are TRBV7-9 and TRBJ1-1, with D perhaps matching TRBD1 (6 bases). Germline V CDR1 and CDR2: SEHNR, FQNEAQ (reference sequence). Trimming left V 5 bases short and J 4 bases short, with 14 bases between. The CDR3 is made up of 14 amino acids. CDR3 protein: CASSITGSATEAFF. CDR3 nucleotides: TGTGCCAGCAGCATTACAGGGTCGGCCACTGAAGCTTTCTTT.

The sample holds one count of this clone. The chain has TRBV27 and TRBJ1-2; D uncertain. Looked up from germline, CDR1 is MNHEY and CDR2 is SMNVEV (reference sequence). The CDR3 extends over 12 amino acids. V was trimmed by 11 bases and J by 3 bases, leaving 13 bases between them. The CDR3 bases are TGTGCCCGCCGAGAGCTGGACTATGGCTACACCTTC. Its protein product is CARRELDYGYTF.

The chain employs TRBV10-3 and TRBJ1-6, with D perhaps TRBD1 (5 bases). The CDR3 spans 16 residues. The V end lost 4 bases, the J end lost 1 base, and 11 bases lay between the germline ends. Germline CDR1 and CDR2: ENHRY and SYGVKD. The CDR3 loop reads CAISATGVSYNSPLHF. CDR3 sequence (DNA): TGTGCCATCAGTGCCACAGGTGTGTCCTATAATTCACCCCTCCACTTT.

The rearrangement uses TRBV7-9 and TRBJ2-7; 7 bases align to TRBD1. J lost 6 bases, V lost 6 bases, and 11 bases had no gene match. This CDR3 comprises 14 residues. Per the germline V gene, CDR1 is SEHNR and CDR2 is FQNEAQ (reference sequence). Written as DNA, the CDR3 is TGTGCCAGCAGTTTGGCCGAATACAGGGGCGAGCAGTACTTC. Amino acids: CASSLAEYRGEQYF.

The gene calls are TRBV29-1 and TRBJ2-2; the match to TRBD1 covers 10 bases. The CDR3 extends over 14 amino acids. Trimming took 7 bases from V and 1 from J; bases not matched to a gene: 3. Germline V gene data show CDR1 as SQVTM and CDR2 as ANQGSEA. CDR3 sequence reads: CSGRDRGNTGELFF. DNA for the CDR3: TGCAGCGGCCGGGACAGGGGGAACACCGGGGAGCTGTTTTTT.

The CDR3 loop reads CASSQYDRGPYEQYF. The CDR3 DNA sequence: TGCGCCAGCAGCCAATATGACAGGGGGCCCTACGAGCAGTACTTC. The V and J genes are TRBV4-1 and TRBJ2-7; TRBD1 aligns across 10 bases. After removal of 2 bases from V and 2 bases from J, the junction contained 3 bases not matched to a gene. Germline CDR1 is MGHRA and CDR2 is YSYEKL. CDR3 length: 15 residues.

The chain has TRBV2 and TRBJ2-7; a weak D match, TRBD2 (6 bases). Germline V gene sequence: CDR1 SNHLY, CDR2 FYNNEI. The length of the CDR3 is 13 residues. V lost 8 bases and J 0 bases, leaving 11 bases between the germline ends. The DNA of the CDR3 is TGTGCCAGCCAGGGACTGAACTCCTACGAGCAGTACTTC. Residues: CASQGLNSYEQYF.

The chain employs TRBV4-2 and TRBJ2-2; tentatively, D is TRBD1 (7 bases). The CDR3 runs to 14 residues. The germline V gene has CDR1 LGHNA and CDR2 YNFKEQ. Between the trimmed V and J ends, which lost 1 base and 7 bases, there was a span of 10 bases. The CDR3, as DNA: TGTGCCAGCAGCCAAGGGAGGGGGCGCGGGGAGCTGTTTTTT. It encodes CASSQGRGRGELFF.

This sequence joins TRBV7-2 and TRBJ2-7, with 10 positions matching TRBD2. Per germline, CDR1 SGHTA and CDR2 FQGNSA. The CDR3 has 15 residues. The trim removed 1 base at V and 3 bases at J, leaving 3 bases unmatched. In DNA form, the CDR3 reads TGTGCCAGCAGCTTAGTGGCTAGCGGGAGCTACGAGCAGTACTTC. As protein: CASSLVASGSYEQYF.

The chain is built from TRBV18 and TRBJ1-5; TRBD1 aligns across 7 bases. With V trimmed by 3 bases and J by 6 bases, 11 bases remained unmatched. CDR1 and CDR2 from the germline V gene are KGHSH and LQKENI. The CDR3 totals 16 residues. The CDR3 is CASSPDVQGLSQPQHF. In DNA form, the CDR3 reads TGTGCCAGCTCACCGGACGTACAGGGGTTGTCTCAGCCCCAGCATTTT.

The genes are TRBV18 and TRBJ2-1; 10 positions agree with TRBD1. Germline V CDR1 and CDR2: KGHSH, LQKENI. V was clipped by 3 bases and J by 1 base; unmatched bases: 3. The CDR3 length is 16 residues. CDR3 residues: CASSPGQGQSYNEQFF. The CDR3 coding sequence is TGTGCCAGCTCACCGGGACAGGGGCAATCCTACAATGAGCAGTTCTTC.

This chain joins TRBV23-1 and TRBJ2-7, with TRBD1 as a possible D gene (6 bases). Being an ORF, TRBV23-1 has a function that is uncertain. This CDR3 spans 14 amino acids. The V end was cut by 7 bases, the J end by 4 bases, with 17 bases between. The CDR3 region has the DNA TGCGCCAGCACTCCGTGGGCAGGGGTGTACGAGCAGTACTTC. It encodes CASTPWAGVYEQYF.

The chain recombines TRBV2 with TRBJ2-2, with 10 nucleotides matching TRBD1. After removal of 6 bases from V and 6 bases from J, the junction contained 7 bases not matched to a gene. Per the germline V gene, CDR1 is SNHLY and CDR2 is FYNNEI. CDR3 length: 15 amino acids. The CDR3 reads CASRGDRGWPGELFF. The CDR3 DNA sequence: TGTGCCAGCAGGGGGGACAGGGGTTGGCCCGGGGAGCTGTTTTTT.

The chain combines TRBV19 with TRBJ1-1; weak D call: TRBD1 (6 bases). The germline V and J ends were trimmed by 7 bases and 5 bases, with 23 bases remaining between them. The CDR3 has 16 amino acids. CDR1 is LNHDA and CDR2 is SQIVND in the germline V gene (reference sequence). CDR3 sequence: CASMGERGRGGTEAFF. In nucleotides, the CDR3 is TGTGCCAGTATGGGAGAGAGGGGGAGAGGAGGAACTGAAGCTTTCTTT.

CDR3 loop: CASRVSRDRAYEQYF. The CDR3, as DNA: TGTGCCAGCAGGGTCTCCCGGGACAGGGCCTACGAGCAGTACTTC. The chain combines TRBV6-1 with TRBJ2-7; the match to TRBD1 covers 9 bases. V gave up 6 bases and J gave up 2 bases; unmatched junction bases: 8. The germline V gene has CDR1 MNHNS and CDR2 SASEGT. CDR3 length equals 15 residues.

V usage is TRBV25-1 and J usage is TRBJ1-1, with D possibly being TRBD1 (6 bases). Germline V gives CDR1 MGHDK, CDR2 SYGVNS. V was shortened by 4 bases and J by 5 bases, with 11 bases between the two germline ends. The CDR3 loop spans 13 amino acids. The CDR3 reads CASSGQGWTEAFF. The CDR3 DNA follows: TGTGCCAGCAGTGGTCAGGGGTGGACTGAAGCTTTCTTT.

The V and J genes are TRBV9 and TRBJ2-5; TRBD2 aligns across 11 bases. Germline loops: CDR1 SGDLS, CDR2 YYNGEE. Losses at the gene ends were 3 bases for V and 4 bases for J; bases not matched to a gene: 5. This CDR3 is 15 amino acids long. The CDR3 is CASSEGTSGRETQYF. For the CDR3, the DNA is TGTGCCAGCAGCGAGGGGACTAGCGGTCGAGAGACCCAGTACTTC.

The rearrangement links TRBV27 to TRBJ2-7, with TRBD2 matching over 8 bases. V lost 9 bases to trimming and J lost 5 bases; unmatched junction nucleotides: 12. Germline CDR1 reads MNHEY; CDR2 reads SMNVEV (reference sequence). CDR3 length: 14 amino acids. In nucleotides, the CDR3 is TGTGCCAGTTCTCGAGCGGGGGCTTTGGACGAGCAGTACTTC. Translation gives CASSRAGALDEQYF.

This clone was recorded once. This chain connects TRBV18 to TRBJ2-3; 11 nucleotides agree with TRBD2. The length of the CDR3 is 17 residues. Germline CDR1 is KGHSH and CDR2 is LQKENI. Trimming at V came to 3 bases and at J to 0 bases, leaving 5 bases not matched to a gene. CDR3 in amino acids: CASSPQRTSGSTDTQYF. The DNA of the CDR3 is TGTGCCAGCTCACCCCAACGGACTAGCGGGAGCACAGATACGCAGTATTTT.

The chain links TRBV19 to TRBJ1-2; the match to TRBD1 covers 7 bases. The CDR3 runs 14 residues. V gave up 5 bases and J gave up 3 bases; unmatched junction bases: 6. Germline CDR1 and CDR2: LNHDA and SQIVND (reference sequence). CDR3 coding DNA: TGTGCCAGTAGTTTCGGGACAGCTTACTATGGCTACACCTTC. It is translated as CASSFGTAYYGYTF. Full variable domain (remainder filled in from reference TRBV19 and TRBJ1-2): DGGITQSPKYLFRKEGQNVTLSCEQNLNHDAMYWYRQDPGQGLRLIYYSQIVNDFQKGDIAEGYSVSREKKESFPLTVTSAQKNPTAFYLCASSFGTAYYGYTFGSGTRLTVV.